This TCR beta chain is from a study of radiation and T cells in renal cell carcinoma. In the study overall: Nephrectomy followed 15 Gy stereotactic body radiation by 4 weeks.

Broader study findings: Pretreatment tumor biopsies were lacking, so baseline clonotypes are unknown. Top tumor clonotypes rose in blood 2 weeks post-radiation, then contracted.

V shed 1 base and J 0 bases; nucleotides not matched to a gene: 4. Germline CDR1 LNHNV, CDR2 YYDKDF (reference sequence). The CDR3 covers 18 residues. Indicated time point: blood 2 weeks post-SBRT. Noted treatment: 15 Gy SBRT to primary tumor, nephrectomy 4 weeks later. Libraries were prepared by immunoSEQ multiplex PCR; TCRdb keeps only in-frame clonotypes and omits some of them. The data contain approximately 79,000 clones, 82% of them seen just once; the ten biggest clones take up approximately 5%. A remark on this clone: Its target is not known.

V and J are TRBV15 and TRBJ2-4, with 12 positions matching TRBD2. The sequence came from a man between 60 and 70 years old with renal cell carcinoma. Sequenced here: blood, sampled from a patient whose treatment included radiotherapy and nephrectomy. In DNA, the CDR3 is TGTGCCACCAGCAGAGGGCTAGCGGGAGGGGCAGCCAAAAACATTCAGTACTTC. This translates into CATSRGLAGGAAKNIQYF.